The 26 T cell receptor beta chains presented below share a single source sample, sequenced in a study of cytomegalovirus exposure and HLA in healthy donors. The PCR had 60 Vbeta and 13 Jbeta primers. TCRdb keeps only in-frame clones here, not all; method: immunoSEQ multiplex PCR. Of just over 150,000 clones detected, 75% to 90% appear once; the ten largest clones hold nearly 2%. Sequencing used PBMCs. The source is a woman under 30 in good health and CMV-seronegative.

This chain connects TRBV2 to TRBJ1-5; D gene ambiguous. CDR3 size: 15 residues. Germline V gene sequence: CDR1 SNHLY, CDR2 FYNNEI. V was shortened by 6 bases and J by 1 base, with 13 bases between the two germline ends. CDR3 bases: TGTGCCAGCAGCTACCGGGGAGGGAGCAATCAGCCCCAGCATTTT. The encoded protein is CASSYRGGSNQPQHF.

The chain recombines TRBV7-3 with TRBJ2-3; 12 bases are a match to TRBD2. The trim removed 3 bases at V and 5 bases at J, leaving 0 bases unmatched. Per germline, CDR1 SGHTA and CDR2 FQGTGA. There are 14 residues in the CDR3. The CDR3 reads CASSLGLAGDTQYF. For the CDR3, the DNA is TGTGCCAGCAGCTTGGGACTAGCGGGAGATACGCAGTATTTT. Complete variable domain (other parts from reference TRBV7-3 and TRBJ2-3): GAGVSQTPSNKVTEKGKYVELRCDPISGHTALYWYRQSLGQGPEFLIYFQGTGAADDSGLPNDRFFAVRPEGSVSTLKIQRTERGDSAVYLCASSLGLAGDTQYFGPGTRLTVL.

The CDR3 here is CASSIDLSRVQRRDSYNEQFF. Written as DNA, the CDR3 is TGTGCCAGTAGTATAGATCTATCGCGCGTCCAACGCCGGGACTCCTACAATGAGCAGTTCTTC. The V gene is TRBV19, the J gene TRBJ2-1; tentative D call: TRBD2 (5 bases). CDR1 and CDR2 from the germline V gene are LNHDA and SQIVND (reference sequence). The CDR3 runs 21 residues. Trimming took 0 bases from V and 0 from J, leaving 24 bases between them.

V and J are TRBV6-1 and TRBJ1-1; D possibly corresponds to TRBD1 (6 bases). V shed 2 bases and J shed 0 bases, with 16 bases lying between them. The CDR3 has 17 residues. Germline-derived CDR1 and CDR2 are MNHNS and SASEGT. The DNA for the CDR3 is TGTGCCAGCAGTGAAACGATTTTCCAGGGGATGAACACTGAAGCTTTCTTT. This codes for CASSETIFQGMNTEAFF.

This clone was found once. The V call is TRBV5-1, the J call TRBJ2-2; D remains ambiguous. Germline CDR1 and CDR2: SGHRS and YFSETQ. Trimming cost V 2 bases and J 3 bases, with 11 bases left between them. The CDR3 covers 15 residues. The CDR3 here is CASSFSDFDTGELFF. The CDR3, as DNA: TGCGCCAGCAGCTTTTCAGACTTTGACACCGGGGAGCTGTTTTTT.

The chain is built from TRBV15 and TRBJ1-6; no definite D call. The CDR3 has 16 amino acids. Trimming shortened V by 0 bases and J by 10 bases, and 16 bases separated the two germline ends. CDR1 is LNHNV and CDR2 is YYDKDF in the germline V gene (reference sequence). The CDR3, as DNA: TGTGCCACCAGCAGAGATCGAGCACGGGTAATCTCACCCCTCCACTTT. Translation: CATSRDRARVISPLHF.

This clone appeared once. The rearrangement links TRBV7-3 to TRBJ2-2; 11 bases agree with TRBD1. There are 13 residues in the CDR3. The V gene end was trimmed by 7 bases and the J gene end by 6 bases; junction bases not matched to a gene: 1. Germline values: CDR1 SGHTA, CDR2 FQGTGA. The CDR3 bases are TGTGCCAGCACGGACAGGGGGCCCGGGGAGCTGTTTTTT. Encoded protein: CASTDRGPGELFF.

The rearrangement joins TRBV5-4 to TRBJ1-6; possible D gene TRBD1, 6 bases. The V gene's germline CDR1 is SGHNT and CDR2 YYREEE (reference sequence). V dropped 0 bases and J dropped 8 bases, with 12 bases sitting between them. The CDR3 consists of 15 residues. The CDR3 nucleotides read TGTGCCAGCAGCTTGGGGGCAGGGGACCATTCACCCCTCCACTTT. It specifies CASSLGAGDHSPLHF.

The rearrangement uses TRBV5-4 and TRBJ2-6, with TRBD1 matching 7 bases. CDR3 size: 17 residues. CDR1 and CDR2 (germline): SGHNT, YYREEE (reference sequence). Germline trimming cut 6 bases from V and 1 base from J; bases unmatched to any gene: 10. The CDR3 spells CASTLTGAMSGANVLTF. Here the CDR3 DNA reads TGTGCCAGCACCCTAACAGGGGCAATGTCTGGGGCCAACGTCCTGACTTTC. Using reference TRBV5-4 and TRBJ2-6 for the parts outside the CDR3, the full variable domain is ETGVTQSPTHLIKTRGQQVTLRCSSQSGHNTVSWYQQALGQGPQFIFQYYREEENGRGNFPPRFSGLQFPNYSSELNVNALELDDSALYLCASTLTGAMSGANVLTFGAGSRLTVL.

The gene calls are TRBV28 and TRBJ1-2; D remains unclear. V was trimmed by 4 bases and J by 6 bases, leaving 6 bases between them. Germline assignment: CDR1 MDHEN and CDR2 SYDVKM. The CDR3 is 11 amino acids. This chain's CDR3 is CASSWGDGYTF. The CDR3 coding sequence is TGTGCCAGCAGTTGGGGAGATGGCTACACCTTC.

The chain joins TRBV4-1 to TRBJ1-4; 7 bases align to TRBD1. The V gene end was trimmed by 4 bases and the J gene end by 1 base; junction bases not matched to a gene: 9. CDR3 length: 17 amino acids. CDR1 is MGHRA and CDR2 is YSYEKL in the germline V gene. CDR3 sequence reads: CASSRPGGYGTNEKLFF. CDR3 DNA sequence: TGCGCCAGCAGCCGGCCAGGGGGGTATGGAACTAATGAAAAACTGTTTTTT.

The rearrangement uses TRBV30 and TRBJ1-2; D uncertain. The CDR3 is 13 residues long. In germline, CDR1 is GTSNPN, CDR2 SVGIG (reference sequence). V lost 2 bases, J lost 4 bases, and 11 bases lay in between. CDR3 residues: CAWSPEGGYGYTF. The CDR3 region has the DNA TGTGCCTGGAGTCCCGAGGGCGGCTATGGCTACACCTTC.

The V call is TRBV19, the J call TRBJ1-5, with TRBD1 identical over 9 bases. Trimming took 5 bases from V and 5 from J; bases not matched to a gene: 7. The V gene's germline CDR1 is LNHDA and CDR2 SQIVND (reference sequence). The CDR3 is 15 amino acids. The CDR3 sequence is CASSLGQGLYQPQHF. For the CDR3, the DNA is TGTGCCAGTAGTCTGGGACAGGGTCTATATCAGCCCCAGCATTTT.

This clone was detected only a few times. The genes are TRBV2 and TRBJ1-5; perhaps TRBD1 as D (6 bases). This CDR3 has 15 amino acids. Between the trimmed V and J ends, which lost 5 bases and 7 bases, there was a span of 18 bases. Per germline, CDR1 SNHLY and CDR2 FYNNEI. CDR3 sequence: CASSTSRGPTQPQHF. DNA for the CDR3: TGTGCCAGCAGTACCTCCAGGGGACCAACACAGCCCCAGCATTTT. Looking up the rest from reference TRBV2 and TRBJ1-5 gives the full variable domain: EPEVTQTPSHQVTQMGQEVILRCVPISNHLYFYWYRQILGQKVEFLVSFYNNEISEKSEIFDDQFSVERPDGSNFTLKIRSTKLEDSAMYFCASSTSRGPTQPQHFGDGTRLSIL.

The rearrangement uses TRBV23-1 and TRBJ2-5, with D possibly being TRBD2 (5 bases). TRBV23-1 carries the ORF label, with uncertain function. CDR3 length: 14 residues. V lost 4 bases to trimming and J lost 2 bases, with 11 bases between them. The CDR3 DNA follows: TGCGCCAGCAGTCCTCGGGGATCTCAAGAGACCCAGTACTTC. Translated: CASSPRGSQETQYF.

The CDR3 DNA is TGTGCCAGCAGTGGCCGTGGAGGGAGCTCCTACGAGCAGTACTTC. Its protein product is CASSGRGGSSYEQYF. The rearrangement uses TRBV6-1 and TRBJ2-5; D may be TRBD2 (6 bases). The DNA end is more similar to TRBJ2-7, so the J call may be wrong. The CDR3 runs to 15 residues. Germline-derived CDR1 and CDR2 are MNHNS and SASEGT.

J is TRBJ2-3 and V is TRBV19; the match to TRBD2 covers 8 bases. Looked up from germline, CDR1 is LNHDA and CDR2 is SQIVND (reference sequence). Germline trimming cut 6 bases from V and 5 bases from J; bases unmatched to any gene: 4. This CDR3 is built from 13 residues. The CDR3 coding sequence is TGTGCCAGTAGAACGGGGGGGCTAGATACGCAGTATTTT. Translation: CASRTGGLDTQYF.

The gene calls are TRBV9 and TRBJ1-3; no clear D gene. The CDR3 loop spans 16 amino acids. V lost 1 base to trimming and J lost 7 bases, with 18 bases between them. Germline loops: CDR1 SGDLS, CDR2 YYNGEE. This chain's CDR3 is CASSVTSGANRNTIYF. CDR3 coding DNA: TGTGCCAGCAGCGTAACCTCAGGTGCCAATCGGAACACCATATATTTT.

This chain connects TRBV11-2 to TRBJ2-7; D is unclear. Germline-derived CDR1 and CDR2 are SGHAT and FQNNGV. The CDR3 runs to 14 residues. Trimming took off 4 bases at V and 7 bases at J, with 17 bases between the two ends. The CDR3 DNA reads TGTGCCAGCAGCTCCCCTTTAGTTCCCTCAGAGCAGTACTTC. This translates into CASSSPLVPSEQYF.

This clone was observed a few times. The chain joins TRBV11-2 to TRBJ2-1, with D perhaps matching TRBD2 (6 bases). The CDR3 loop spans 18 amino acids. V lost 5 bases and J 3 bases, leaving 23 bases between the germline ends. Germline loops: CDR1 SGHAT, CDR2 FQNNGV. The CDR3 loop reads CASSQAFILALNYNEQFF. The CDR3 nucleotides read TGTGCCAGCAGCCAAGCCTTCATACTAGCCCTAAACTACAATGAGCAGTTCTTC.

This sequence joins TRBV28 and TRBJ1-1; a weak D match, TRBD1 (6 bases). The V gene's germline CDR1 is MDHEN and CDR2 SYDVKM. V was shortened by 5 bases and J by 1 base, with 8 bases between the two germline ends. CDR3 length: 13 residues. CDR3 in amino acids: CASSLQGNTEAFF. In nucleotides, the CDR3 is TGTGCCAGCAGTCTACAGGGGAACACTGAAGCTTTCTTT.

CDR3 in amino acids: CASTDRGPLDTQYF. In DNA, the CDR3 is TGTGCCAGTACCGACAGGGGTCCTCTGGATACGCAGTATTTT. The chain couples TRBV19 to TRBJ2-3; 8 nucleotides align to TRBD1. CDR3 length equals 14 residues. Per the germline V gene, CDR1 is LNHDA and CDR2 is SQIVND (reference sequence). J was trimmed by 6 bases and V by 7 bases; bases with no gene match: 9.

The V gene is TRBV6-5, the J gene TRBJ2-7; TRBD2 matches 8 bases. This CDR3 has 14 amino acids. Germline values: CDR1 MNHEY, CDR2 SVGAGI. Trimming removed 5 bases from V and 7 bases from J; junction bases left unmatched: 10. CDR3 in amino acids: CASSPTGTRGEQYF. As DNA, the CDR3 is TGTGCCAGCAGTCCTACCGGGACTAGGGGTGAGCAGTACTTC.

This clone was counted only a few times. This chain uses TRBV6-6 with TRBJ1-4; 8 bases agree with TRBD1. V trimming: 5 bases; J trimming: 7 bases; junction bases outside the gene matches: 6. This CDR3 contains 14 residues. The V gene's germline CDR1 is MNHNY and CDR2 SVGAGI (reference sequence). This CDR3 reads CASSPTGVGEKLFF. CDR3 bases: TGTGCCAGCAGTCCGACAGGGGTTGGTGAAAAACTGTTTTTT.

The chain couples TRBV5-1 to TRBJ2-7; TRBD2 aligns across 8 bases. V was clipped by 2 bases and J by 5 bases; unmatched bases: 9. CDR3 size: 15 residues. Per germline, CDR1 SGHRS and CDR2 YFSETQ. CDR3 DNA: TGCGCCAGCAGCTTTTCTGCGGGGGGCATCCACGAGCAGTACTTC. This encodes CASSFSAGGIHEQYF.

The chain has TRBV28 and TRBJ1-2, with 9 positions matching TRBD1. The V and J ends lost 6 bases and 4 bases, in that order; junction bases with no gene match: 3. The CDR3 totals 13 residues. Germline CDR1 is MDHEN and CDR2 is SYDVKM. The CDR3 bases are TGTGCCAGCAGGGGGACAGGGACCTATGGCTACACCTTC. It specifies CASRGTGTYGYTF.